The 30 T cell receptor beta chains listed next were all sequenced from one sample in a study of glioma-infiltrating T cells. TCR alpha and beta CDR3 regions were amplified from RNA using iRepertoire nested multiplex PCR. MiXCR, run by TCRdb on the multiplex PCR reads, gives a single entry per CDR3 protein. The sample yields tens of thousands of distinct CDR3 sequences, less than 30% seen once. Sequenced sample: glioma tissue, nonneoplastic brain tissue, or PBMCs (not recorded which). The receptors shown here come from a human donor with low-grade glioma or glioblastoma, undergoing nonglioma brain surgery, or in good health (not recorded which).

This clonotype was seen at least ten times. The chain uses TRBV20-1 and TRBJ2-3; D gene uncertain. V dropped 5 bases and J dropped 4 bases, with 10 bases sitting between them. Germline V gene lookup returns CDR1 DFQATT and CDR2 SNEGSKA (reference sequence). The CDR3 has 12 residues. CDR3 amino acids: CSARPVSDTQYF. The CDR3 nucleotides are TGCAGTGCTCGTCCCGTCTCAGATACGCAGTATTTT.

This clonotype has a count of ten or more. The V and J genes are TRBV2 and TRBJ2-4; D call uncertain. Trimming cost V 6 bases and J 9 bases, with 12 bases left between them. The CDR3 runs to 12 residues. The germline gives CDR1 SNHLY, CDR2 FYNNEI. In DNA, the CDR3 is TGTGCCAGCAGGGACGAAGTGAGCATTCAGTACTTC. Protein product: CASRDEVSIQYF.

V usage is TRBV6-1 and J usage is TRBJ2-5; D unclear. The ends were cut back, 6 bases at V and 2 bases at J, with 22 bases in the middle. The CDR3 covers 17 residues. Germline CDR1 reads MNHNS; CDR2 reads SASEGT. The CDR3: CASSPHTDQRRQETQYF. The CDR3, as DNA: TGTGCCAGCAGCCCCCATACGGACCAAAGAAGGCAAGAGACCCAGTACTTC.

A note on this clonotype: The junction departs from the called germline gene at one end, perhaps through a read error. This sequence joins TRBV14 and TRBJ2-3; perhaps TRBD2 as D (5 bases). This CDR3 has 15 amino acids. Germline V gene sequence: CDR1 SGHDN, CDR2 FVKESK. In nucleotides, the CDR3 is TGTACCAGCAGTCAGAGGCGGGCACGCACAGATACGCAGTATTTT. Translated: CTSSQRRARTDTQYF.

This clonotype was detected ten times or more. The chain is built from TRBV7-2 and TRBJ1-2, with D tentatively TRBD1 (6 bases). Trimming removed 5 bases from V and 2 bases from J, with 12 bases in between. Germline V lookup: CDR1 SGHTA, CDR2 FQGNSA. The CDR3 is made up of 14 amino acids. CDR3 in DNA: TGTGCCAGCAGCCGGCGACAGGCCAACTATGGCTACACCTTC. Protein sequence: CASSRRQANYGYTF. The full variable domain, in which reference TRBV7-2 and TRBJ1-2 provide the parts outside the CDR3, is GAGVSQSPSNKVTEKGKDVELRCDPISGHTALYWYRQSLGQGLEFLIYFQGNSAPDKSGLPSDRFSAERTGGSVSTLTIQRTQQEDSAVYLCASSRRQANYGYTFGSGTRLTVV.

The J gene is TRBJ2-1, the V gene TRBV11-2, with 8 bases identical to TRBD2. The CDR3 contains 16 residues. V was clipped by 4 bases and J by 2 bases; unmatched bases: 7. Germline CDR1 reads SGHAT; CDR2 reads FQNNGV. The DNA for the CDR3 is TGTGCCAGCAGCTCTCCCGGGACTAGGCCCTACAATGAGCAGTTCTTC. Amino acids: CASSSPGTRPYNEQFF.

This clonotype has just a few counts. V usage is TRBV9 and J usage is TRBJ2-1; D is uncertain. The CDR3 totals 16 residues. V gave up 0 bases and J gave up 0 bases, with 10 bases separating them. Germline CDR1 and CDR2: SGDLS and YYNGEE. CDR3 DNA: TGTGCCAGCAGCGTAGTGTCAGCCAACTCCTACAATGAGCAGTTCTTC. It codes for CASSVVSANSYNEQFF.

The genes are TRBV2 and TRBJ2-6; no reliable D call. From germline, CDR1 is SNHLY and CDR2 FYNNEI. The V end was cut by 1 base, the J end by 1 base, with 11 bases between. This CDR3 comprises 17 residues. The CDR3 DNA sequence: TGTGCCAGCAGTGAAGTGGGTACCGGGTCTGGGGCCAACGTCCTGACTTTC. It codes for CASSEVGTGSGANVLTF.

This clonotype was counted at least ten times. The chain joins TRBV6-1 to TRBJ2-1; D possibly corresponds to TRBD2 (5 bases). The CDR3 runs to 14 residues. Germline V gives CDR1 MNHNS, CDR2 SASEGT. V lost 4 bases to trimming and J lost 5 bases, with 12 bases between them. The chain's CDR3 is CASSVLAGHNEQFF. The CDR3 nucleotides are TGTGCCAGCAGTGTCCTAGCAGGCCACAATGAGCAGTTCTTC.

The table lists this clonotype with many counts. The V gene is TRBV15, the J gene TRBJ2-1; 9 positions match TRBD2. V lost 1 base and J lost 7; bases outside the gene matches: 2. Germline lookup yields CDR1 LNHNV and CDR2 YYDKDF (reference sequence). The CDR3 spans 14 residues. The CDR3 region is CATSRGAGGNEQFF. In DNA form, the CDR3 reads TGTGCCACCAGCAGAGGGGCGGGGGGGAATGAGCAGTTCTTC.

This clonotype was observed many times. The chain links TRBV20-1 to TRBJ1-2; 10 nucleotides agree with TRBD1. This CDR3 is built from 13 residues. With V trimmed by 3 bases and J by 2 bases, 0 bases remained unmatched. Germline values: CDR1 DFQATT, CDR2 SNEGSKA (reference sequence). CDR3 DNA: TGCAGTGCTAGGGGACAGGGGAACTATGGCTACACCTTC. It translates to CSARGQGNYGYTF.

About this clonotype itself: A much larger clone lies one base from this, so it may be a read error. Here the CDR3 omits its conserved ending phenylalanine or tryptophan, so a read error is the likely source. The rearrangement joins TRBV19 to TRBJ2-1; 7 positions agree with TRBD2. Per the germline V gene, CDR1 is LNHDA and CDR2 is SQIVND (reference sequence). This CDR3 is built from 14 residues. Losses at the gene ends were 5 bases for V and 6 bases for J; bases not matched to a gene: 7. The CDR3 region has the DNA TGTGCCAGTAGTCCTCCCCCGGGGGGCAATGAGCAGTTCTTA. It yields the protein CASSPPPGGNEQFL.

This clonotype was counted at least ten times. The rearrangement links TRBV29-1 to TRBJ1-2; 7 bases line up with TRBD1. CDR3 length: 12 residues. From germline, CDR1 is SQVTM and CDR2 ANQGSEA. V dropped 6 bases and J dropped 6; count of bases not matched to a gene: 7. The CDR3 is CSVNPGTDGYTF. The CDR3 DNA reads as TGCAGCGTGAATCCCGGGACAGATGGCTACACCTTC. Variable domain in full (rest from reference TRBV29-1 and TRBJ1-2): SAVISQKPSRDICQRGTSLTIQCQVDSQVTMMFWYRQQPGQSLTLIATANQGSEATYESGFVIDKFPISRPNLTFSTLTVSNMSPEDSSIYLCSVNPGTDGYTFGSGTRLTVV.

Points on this clonotype: A much bigger clone sits one base away, suggesting this may be a read error. This chain uses TRBV5-4 with TRBJ2-7; tentative D call: TRBD2 (5 bases). This CDR3 comprises 11 residues. With 2 bases removed from V and 11 bases from J, the gap between germline ends came to 11 bases. Per germline, CDR1 SGHNT and CDR2 YYREEE (reference sequence). CDR3 DNA sequence: TGTGCCAGCAGCTTCCGGGGAGAGAAGTACTTC. It yields the protein CASSFRGEKYF. The whole variable domain, remainder taken from reference TRBV5-4 and TRBJ2-7, is ETGVTQSPTHLIKTRGQQVTLRCSSQSGHNTVSWYQQALGQGPQFIFQYYREEENGRGNFPPRFSGLQFPNYSSELNVNALELDDSALYLCASSFRGEKYFGPGTRLTVT.

This clonotype was recorded many times. The chain has TRBV16 and TRBJ1-5; no clear D gene. Germline V gene data show CDR1 as KGHSY and CDR2 as FQNENV. This CDR3 comprises 14 residues. Trimming pared 4 bases from V and 2 bases from J, leaving 9 bases between. The CDR3 reads CASSLRYGNQPQHF. The CDR3 DNA sequence: TGTGCCAGCAGCCTGAGATACGGCAATCAGCCCCAGCATTTT.

This clonotype was recorded many times. The CDR3 protein is CASRRQGSTYEQYF. The DNA for the CDR3 is TGTGCCAGCAGGCGACAGGGCTCAACCTACGAGCAGTACTTC. The rearrangement joins TRBV6-1 to TRBJ2-7; 7 bases fit TRBD1. The J segment lost 2 bases and the V segment lost 6 bases, leaving 7 bases of the junction unmatched. Germline V CDR1 and CDR2: MNHNS, SASEGT. This CDR3 region has 14 residues.

In regard to this clonotype: A read error may explain this, as a much larger clone is one base away. The chain employs TRBV2 and TRBJ2-7; 12 bases are a match to TRBD2. CDR3 length equals 14 residues. Germline V lookup: CDR1 SNHLY, CDR2 FYNNEI. CDR3 in DNA: TGTGCCAGCAGTGGAACTAGCGGGGGGTACGGGCAGTACTTC. This gives the protein CASSGTSGGYGQYF. The variable domain in full, with the rest retrieved from reference TRBV2 and TRBJ2-7, is EPEVTQTPSHQVTQMGQEVILRCVPISNHLYFYWYRQILGQKVEFLVSFYNNEISEKSEIFDDQFSVERPDGSNFTLKIRSTKLEDSAMYFCASSGTSGGYGQYFGPGTRLTVT.

This clonotype was counted ten times or more. The rearrangement uses TRBV6-1 and TRBJ2-5; D gene uncertain. Trimming removed 0 bases at V and 5 bases at J, with 10 bases between. The CDR3 is made up of 14 amino acids. Per germline, CDR1 MNHNS and CDR2 SASEGT. The CDR3 coding sequence is TGTGCCAGCAGTGAAGCGGACCGCGAGGAGACCCAGTACTTC. Its translation is CASSEADREETQYF.

Many counts were recorded for this clonotype. The chain has TRBV6-1 and TRBJ1-6; D not resolved. Trimming took off 3 bases at V and 4 bases at J, with 10 bases between the two ends. There are 15 residues in the CDR3. Per germline, CDR1 MNHNS and CDR2 SASEGT. The CDR3 spells CASSDLEIYNSPLHF. The CDR3 DNA sequence: TGTGCCAGCAGTGATTTAGAAATTTATAATTCACCCCTCCACTTT.

This clonotype was seen many times. The rearrangement joins TRBV10-3 to TRBJ2-3, with 8 bases matching TRBD2. V lost 5 bases, J lost 4 bases, and 5 bases stayed unmatched. Germline CDR1 ENHRY, CDR2 SYGVKD. This CDR3 is 14 amino acids long. The CDR3 protein is CAISFGREADTQYF. The DNA of the CDR3 is TGTGCCATCAGTTTCGGGAGGGAGGCAGATACGCAGTATTTT.

There are many counts of this clonotype. The V call is TRBV2, the J call TRBJ2-5, with D perhaps matching TRBD1 or TRBD2 (5 bases each). CDR3 length: 13 amino acids. The V end was cut by 7 bases, the J end by 2 bases, with 11 bases between. In germline, CDR1 is SNHLY, CDR2 FYNNEI. CDR3 loop: CASTEGPQETQYF. The CDR3 coding sequence is TGTGCCAGCACTGAGGGACCGCAAGAGACCCAGTACTTC.

This clonotype was recorded at least ten times. The chain uses TRBV6-1 and TRBJ1-2; D gene uncertain. Germline assignment: CDR1 MNHNS and CDR2 SASEGT. Deletions cut 2 bases from V and 7 bases from J, with 14 bases between. The CDR3 is made up of 14 amino acids. The CDR3 protein is CASSEFTTIGGYTF. The CDR3 region has the DNA TGTGCCAGCAGTGAATTTACGACCATAGGTGGCTACACCTTC.

The V gene is TRBV3-1, the J gene TRBJ2-7, with 9 bases lining up with TRBD2. Germline assignment: CDR1 LGHDT and CDR2 YNNKEL (reference sequence). The CDR3 has 15 residues. The junction had 7 bases not matched to a gene; V was cut back by 2 bases and J by 5 bases. The CDR3 DNA follows: TGTGCCAGCAGCCAACGGAATGGCGGGAGGGACGAGCAGTACTTC. Translation gives CASSQRNGGRDEQYF.

In this sample, this clonotype turned up many times. The chain combines TRBV4-1 with TRBJ1-5; a possible D gene is TRBD1 (5 bases). CDR3 length: 15 amino acids. CDR1 is MGHRA and CDR2 is YSYEKL in the germline V gene. V shed 1 base and J shed 5 bases, with 12 bases lying between them. CDR3 coding DNA: TGCGCCAGCAGCCAAGTTGGGACGGGGGATCAGCCCCAGCATTTT. This encodes CASSQVGTGDQPQHF.

The J gene is TRBJ1-2, the V gene TRBV12-3 or TRBV12-4; 7 bases agree with TRBD1. The CDR3 extends over 16 amino acids. Trimming removed 2 bases from V and 4 bases from J; junction bases left unmatched: 10. The chain's CDR3 is CASSLRGQRYSYGYTF. For the CDR3, the DNA is TGTGCCAGCAGTTTACGGGGACAGAGATATAGCTATGGCTACACCTTC.

This clonotype was recorded many times. CDR3 coding DNA: TGCAGTGCTAGAGGCGGTTTGAATACTGGGACAGCCCTGGGAAACACCATATATTTT. This gives the protein CSARGGLNTGTALGNTIYF. The chain employs TRBV20-1 and TRBJ1-3, with 7 nucleotides matching TRBD1. This CDR3 spans 19 amino acids. The V gene's germline CDR1 is DFQATT and CDR2 SNEGSKA (reference sequence). The junction had 19 bases not matched to a gene; V was cut back by 1 base and J by 4 bases.

Comment on this clonotype: Since a much larger clone is just one base distant, this may be a read error. The chain uses TRBV19 and TRBJ2-1; D tentatively fits TRBD1 or TRBD2 (5 bases each). The germline V gene encodes CDR1 LNHDA and CDR2 SQIVND (reference sequence). V gave up 10 bases and J gave up 2 bases, with 12 bases separating them. This CDR3 is built from 13 residues. CDR3: CATGASPYNEQFF. For the CDR3, the DNA is TGTGCCACCGGGGCCAGCCCCTACAATGAGCAGTTCTTC.

This clonotype has only a few counts. V and J are TRBV7-9 and TRBJ1-3, with D perhaps matching TRBD1 (5 bases). With 5 bases removed from V and 0 bases from J, the gap between germline ends came to 11 bases. The CDR3 runs 15 residues. Germline-derived CDR1 and CDR2 are SEHNR and FQNEAQ (reference sequence). Here the CDR3 reads CASSTLRVSGNTIYF. CDR3 coding DNA: TGTGCCAGCAGCACACTCAGGGTCTCTGGAAACACCATATATTTT.

At least ten counts were recorded for this clonotype. This chain uses TRBV4-1 with TRBJ2-1; 7 positions agree with TRBD1. V lost 0 bases, J lost 10 bases, and 3 bases stayed unmatched. The CDR3 totals 13 residues. The V gene's germline CDR1 is MGHRA and CDR2 YSYEKL. CDR3 in DNA: TGCGCCAGCAGCCAAGAAGGGGGCGGAGAGCAGTTCTTC. It translates to CASSQEGGGEQFF.

This clonotype was counted many times. The V gene is TRBV24-1, the J gene TRBJ2-1; 10 nucleotides align to TRBD2. The CDR3 spans 15 residues. V dropped 4 bases and J dropped 6; count of bases not matched to a gene: 5. The V gene's germline CDR1 is KGHDR and CDR2 SFDVKD. The CDR3 coding sequence is TGTGCCACCAGTGACCCGGGACTAGCGACCAATGAGCAGTTCTTC. Protein: CATSDPGLATNEQFF.